This TCR beta chain comes out of a study of blood T cell repertoires in COVID-19. Study-wide background: COVID-19 samples collected from the United States, Italy and Spain covered acute and convalescent phases.

Using immunoSEQ multiplex PCR, the repertoire was profiled, and TCRdb retains in-frame clones only, with some absent. This table holds fewer than 250,000 clones, roughly 91% found once. Trimming pared 0 bases from V and 0 bases from J, leaving 16 bases between. The CDR3 consists of 19 residues. The germline V gene encodes CDR1 SGDLS and CDR2 YYNGEE. The rearrangement joins TRBV9 to TRBJ2-6, with a possible D match to TRBD1 (5 bases). The sequenced material came from PBMCs or T cells enriched from blood (not recorded which). The clonotype originates from a man aged 25 to 40 in a cohort exposed to, infected with or recovered from COVID-19 (not recorded which). Written as DNA, the CDR3 is TGTGCCAGCAGCGTAGGTCGAGGAGACAGCCTCTCTGGGGCCAACGTCCTGACTTTC. This translates into CASSVGRGDSLSGANVLTF.